This TCR beta chain was sequenced for a study of T cells in women clearing cervical HPV infection. Study-level background: Control women cleared a single incident HPV16 infection within 12 months. Cases' blood sampling followed lesion detection by median approximately 150 days (90 to 200). General observations from the study: TRBV6-7 abundance was lower in cases than controls (0.11% versus 0.16%). Cases and controls were distinguished at AUC roughly 0.83 by richness and V genes.

A remark on this clone: Its cognate antigen is unknown. The CDR3 is cut off 3 residues early in the read; its end comes from the germline J gene.

The protocol was immunoSEQ multiplex PCR, while the TCRdb copy is restricted to in-frame clones and leaves out a portion. This sample's table reports 25,000 to 35,000 clones. Trimming removed 1 base from V and 4 bases from J, with 12 bases in between. CDR3 length: 14 residues. Germline assignment: CDR1 SGHNT and CDR2 YYREEE (reference sequence). Sample: blood buffy coat. The sequence derives from a woman between 18 and 75 years old with a cervical HPV16 infection that either progressed to CIN3+ or cleared (not recorded which). This sequence joins TRBV5-4 and TRBJ2-7; D gene uncertain. This chain's CDR3 is CASSLLNSNYEQYF. The covered CDR3 bases are TGTGCCAGCAGCTTGTTGAACTCAAATTACGAG.